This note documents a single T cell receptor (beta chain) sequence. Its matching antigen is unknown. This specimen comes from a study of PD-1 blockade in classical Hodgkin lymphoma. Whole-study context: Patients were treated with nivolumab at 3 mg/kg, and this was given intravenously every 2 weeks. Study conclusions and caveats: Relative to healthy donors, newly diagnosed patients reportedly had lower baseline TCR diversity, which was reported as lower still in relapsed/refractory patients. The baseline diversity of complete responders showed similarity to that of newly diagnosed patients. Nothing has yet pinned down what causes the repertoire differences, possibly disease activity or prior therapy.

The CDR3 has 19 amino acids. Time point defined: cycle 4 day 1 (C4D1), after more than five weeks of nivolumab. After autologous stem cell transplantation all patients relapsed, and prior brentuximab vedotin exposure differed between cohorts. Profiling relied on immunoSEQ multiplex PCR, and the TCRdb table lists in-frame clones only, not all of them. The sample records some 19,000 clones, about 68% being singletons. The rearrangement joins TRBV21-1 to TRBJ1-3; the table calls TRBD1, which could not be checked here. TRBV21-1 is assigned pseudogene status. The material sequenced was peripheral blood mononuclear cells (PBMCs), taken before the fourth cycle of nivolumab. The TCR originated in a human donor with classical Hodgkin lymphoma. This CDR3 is CASSAEGGTALLSGNTIYF. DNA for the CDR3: TGTGCCAGCAGCGCAGAAGGTGGGACAGCGTTACTCTCTGGAAACACCATATATTTT.